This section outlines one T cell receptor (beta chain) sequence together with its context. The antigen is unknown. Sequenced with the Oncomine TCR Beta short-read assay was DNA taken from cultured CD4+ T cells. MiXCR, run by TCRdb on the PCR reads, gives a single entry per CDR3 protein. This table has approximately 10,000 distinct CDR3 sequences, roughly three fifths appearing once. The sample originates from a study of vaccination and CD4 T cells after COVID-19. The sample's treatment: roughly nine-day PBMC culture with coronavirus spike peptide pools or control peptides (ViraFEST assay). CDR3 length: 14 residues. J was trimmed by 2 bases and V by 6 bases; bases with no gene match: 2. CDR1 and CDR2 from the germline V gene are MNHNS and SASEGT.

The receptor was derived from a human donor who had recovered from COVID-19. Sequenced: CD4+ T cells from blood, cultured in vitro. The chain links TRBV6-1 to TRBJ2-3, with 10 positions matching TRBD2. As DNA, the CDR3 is TGTGCCAGCAGACTAGCGGGACCCACAGATACGCAGTATTTT. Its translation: CASRLAGPTDTQYF.